Here is one TCR beta chain with its context. The record originates from a study of cytomegalovirus exposure and HLA in healthy donors. TCRdb keeps only in-frame clones here, not all; method: immunoSEQ multiplex PCR. Of under 200,000 clones listed, over 85% are singletons. This clonotype was obtained from a young man in good health and CMV-seropositive. The material sequenced was PBMCs.

The CDR3 reads CASSNRDRTYEQYF. In DNA, the CDR3 is TGTGCCAGTAGTAACCGGGACAGGACATACGAGCAGTACTTC. The V gene is TRBV19, the J gene TRBJ2-7, with 8 bases identical to TRBD1. In germline, CDR1 is LNHDA, CDR2 SQIVND (reference sequence). Trimming removed 4 bases from V and 4 bases from J; junction bases left unmatched: 6. This CDR3 is 14 amino acids long.